Listed below are T cell receptor beta chains from one sample, sequenced in a study of T cells in tuberculosis. The repertoire was sequenced with immunoSEQ multiplex PCR; TCRdb's copy has only in-frame clones and lacks some. The repertoire holds roughly 30,000 clones, with approximately 91% as singletons. Source material: PBMCs. The receptors stem from a donor aged 10-35 years with latent tuberculosis or without tuberculosis infection. CDR3s include the opening cysteine and the closing phenylalanine or tryptophan. The D gene is left open where the match is weak. Clone size appears in some rows only: once, few, many, or a class for an expanded clone.

>TRBD1|TRBJ2-7|TRBV15|NA
TGTGCCACCAGCAGAGGTAACAGGGGGTACTACGAGCAGTACTTC
CATSRGNRGYYEQYF
>TRBD2|TRBJ2-3|TRBV7-2|NA
TGTGCCAGCAGCCGGGACTACACAGATACGCAGTATTTT
CASSRDYTDTQYF
>NA|TRBJ2-7|TRBV28|NA
TGTGCCAGCAGTCCCAGTCGCCCTGGGGCTTACGAGCAGTACTTC
CASSPSRPGAYEQYF
>NA|TRBJ1-5|TRBV7-2|NA
TGTGCCAGCAGCCCGGACAACAATCAGCCCCAGCATTTT
CASSPDNNQPQHF
>NA|TRBJ2-1|TRBV29-1|NA
TGCAGCGCACAGGACCGTAGGGATGAGCAGTTCTTC
CSAQDRRDEQFF
>TRBD2|TRBJ2-3|TRBV7-8|NA
TGTGCCAGCGTTCTTAGTGACGGGGGGAGAACAGATACGCAGTATTTT
CASVLSDGGRTDTQYF
>TRBD1|TRBJ1-1|TRBV25-1|NA
TGTGCCAGCAGCCCCCAGGGGGGATTTTTGAACACTGAAGCTTTCTTT
CASSPQGGFLNTEAFF
>TRBD1|TRBJ2-7|TRBV15|NA
TGTGCCACCAGCAGGACAGGGGGCTACGAGCAGTACTTC
CATSRTGGYEQYF
>NA|TRBJ1-2|TRBV10-3|NA
TGTGCCATCAGCAGGGGACGCCTTTATTTTAACTATGGCTACACCTTC
CAISRGRLYFNYGYTF
>TRBD1|TRBJ1-2|TRBV4-3|few
TGCGCCAGCAGCCACTCCGCCGGGACAGGGGCGGTCGGCTACACCTTC
CASSHSAGTGAVGYTF
>TRBD2|TRBJ2-1|TRBV4-3|NA
TGCGCCAGCAGCCAGGAACGGCCGGGACTAGTGGGTCATGAGCAGTTCTTC
CASSQERPGLVGHEQFF
>TRBD1|TRBJ2-7|TRBV14|NA
TGTGCCAGCAGCCAAGATCGTTTCGGGACAGCCCCCTACGAGCAGTACTTC
CASSQDRFGTAPYEQYF
>TRBD1|TRBJ1-5|TRBV10-3|few
TGTGCCATCAGCCAGGGGGCTAGCAATCAGCCCCAGCATTTT
CAISQGASNQPQHF
>TRBD1|TRBJ1-2|TRBV28|NA
TGTGCCAGCAGTTTTCCGGGACAGGGGAGCTATGGCTACACCTTC
CASSFPGQGSYGYTF
>NA|TRBJ2-3|TRBV7-2|once
TGTGCCAGCAGCATCGGACTCGGCACAGATACGCAGTATTTT
CASSIGLGTDTQYF
>NA|TRBJ1-5|TRBV7-9|NA
TGTGCCAGCAGCTTAATGAGTAACAGCAATCAGCCCCAGCATTTT
CASSLMSNSNQPQHF
>TRBD2|TRBJ2-2|TRBV10-3|NA
TGTGCCACCAGTAGCGGGGTGCCCGGGGAGCTGTTTTTT
CATSSGVPGELFF
>TRBD2|TRBJ2-5|TRBV7-2|NA
TGTGCCAGCAGCTTACTCTCGCGGGGGGGCCCCGAGACCCAGTACTTC
CASSLLSRGGPETQYF
>NA|TRBJ2-7|TRBV28|few
TGTGCCAGCAGTCCCGGGGGAACCTTGAACGAGCAGTACTTC
CASSPGGTLNEQYF
>NA|TRBJ1-5|TRBV6-7|NA
TGTGCCAGCAGTTACTCGATACGGGGGGCGCGGGGTCAGCCCCAGCATTTT
CASSYSIRGARGQPQHF
>NA|TRBJ1-2|TRBV6-5|NA
TGTGCCAGCAGTCCCCGCCTGAGTTATGGCTACACCTTC
CASSPRLSYGYTF
>NA|TRBJ1-1|TRBV28|NA
TGTGCCAGCAGCCAGACAGTTGAAGCTTTCTTT
CASSQTVEAFF
>TRBD1|TRBJ1-3|TRBV30|NA
TGTGCCTGGAGAGGGACAGGCGGAAACACCATATATTTT
CAWRGTGGNTIYF
>TRBD1|TRBJ2-5|TRBV5-4|once
TGTGCCAGCAGCCCCGGACAGGGGTCTCCAGAGACCCAGTACTTC
CASSPGQGSPETQYF
>NA|TRBJ2-6|TRBV5-4|NA
TGTGCCAGCAGCTTGGTCGCAGGCTTCTCTGGGGCCAACGTCCTGACTTTC
CASSLVAGFSGANVLTF
>NA|TRBJ2-1|TRBV5-8|NA
TGTGCCAGCAGTACCCCTGGGCTTGCCAGCTCCTACAATGAGCAGTTCTTC
CASSTPGLASSYNEQFF
>TRBD1|TRBJ2-1|TRBV28|NA
TGTGCCAGCAGTGGAGACAGGGGGCATAATGAGCAGTTCTTC
CASSGDRGHNEQFF
>TRBD1|TRBJ2-1|TRBV6-6|few
TGTGCCAGCATTCGGGACAGGGGGTCGTACGATGAGCAGTTCTTC
CASIRDRGSYDEQFF
>NA|TRBJ2-7|TRBV7-9|NA
TGTGCCAGCAGCTTGGGCTTGAGCTCCTACGAGCAGTACTTC
CASSLGLSSYEQYF
>NA|TRBJ1-2|TRBV29-1|once
TGCAGCGTTGTGGTAGGCGGGAGCGGCTACACCTTC
CSVVVGGSGYTF
>NA|TRBJ2-1|TRBV6-1|NA
TGTGCCAGCAGTAGACTGTCTGGTGAGCAGTTCTTC
CASSRLSGEQFF
>TRBD1|TRBJ1-5|TRBV15|NA
TGTGCCACCAGCAGGCCCGACAGGGACAATCAGCCCCAGCATTTT
CATSRPDRDNQPQHF
>TRBD1|TRBJ1-3|TRBV27|NA
TGTGCCAGCGGGTTCTCAGGGGGCCCGGGAAACACCATATATTTT
CASGFSGGPGNTIYF
>TRBD1|TRBJ2-1|TRBV27|NA
TGTGCCAGCAGTTTTTTGACAGGGGGCAAGTACAATGAGCAGTTCTTC
CASSFLTGGKYNEQFF
>NA|TRBJ2-2|TRBV7-2|NA
TGTGCCAGCAGCTTCTATGAGACCGGGGAGCTGTTTTTT
CASSFYETGELFF
>TRBD2|TRBJ2-3|TRBV4-3|NA
TGCGCCAGCAGCTCCCGGCCTACAGCGGGAGACGGTACGCAGTATTTT
CASSSRPTAGDGTQYF
>NA|TRBJ2-1|TRBV29-1|NA
TGCAGCGCACTGGACAGCATTTCCTACAATGAGCAGTTCTTC
CSALDSISYNEQFF
>TRBD2|TRBJ2-7|TRBV28|NA
TGTGCCAGCAGGACCCTCACTAGCGGGAGCTACGAGCAGTACTTC
CASRTLTSGSYEQYF
>TRBD2|TRBJ2-1|TRBV25-1|NA
TGTGCCAGCAGACAGCGGGAAAGTGTCTACAATGAGCAGTTCTTC
CASRQRESVYNEQFF
>TRBD2|TRBJ2-1|TRBV11-1|NA
TGTGCCAGCAGCAGGGGACTAGCGGGAGCCTACAATGAGCAGTTCTTC
CASSRGLAGAYNEQFF
>TRBD1|TRBJ2-1|TRBV28|NA
TGTGCCAGCAGCGTGGGACAGACCAGCTTCAATGAGCAGTTCTTC
CASSVGQTSFNEQFF
>TRBD2|TRBJ2-7|TRBV14|NA
TGTGCCAGCAGCCAAATAGCGGGGGGCGGCTACGAGCAGTACTTC
CASSQIAGGGYEQYF
>NA|TRBJ1-5|TRBV4-3|NA
TGCGCCAGCAGCCAACAGATCTGGCGTTTTGGCAACAGAGATAGCAATCAGCCCCAGCATTTT
CASSQQIWRFGNRDSNQPQHF